Below, one T cell receptor beta chain is given with its context. Its antigen has not been determined. Base qualities are not provided; no much larger clone lies one nucleotide away. This record belongs to a study of cytomegalovirus exposure and HLA in healthy donors (dated by TCRdb to 2016 to 2017). Looking at the study overall: An earlier analysis of several hundred of the donors reported 250 to 350 Gb of sequence data and 100 million to 120 million unique TCR beta sequences obtained from some 170 million T cells. To predict cytomegalovirus infection status, the study combined high-throughput TCR immunosequencing, statistical association of individual TCRs with disease status, and machine learning. Along with the approximately 700-subject first cohort, a separate validation cohort of approximately 110 different subjects was used. In a later analysis, previously published TCR beta repertoires from 666 donors were re-analyzed and high-resolution HLA genotyping was added so that TCR occurrence patterns could be studied. HLA typing covered class I and class II loci at four-digit resolution. Across some 400 genotyped donors of the cohort, an average of 235,054 unique TCR beta nucleotide sequences per donor were sequenced, and roughly 18% of those sequences were non-productive. Roughly 300 gigabases of sequencing data and 80 million or so unique TCR sequences were included in an early release covering roughly 600 HLA-typed donors. To decide whether each TCR beta V gene segment behaved as functional or pseudogenic, an earlier analysis of some 540 of the donors relied on high-throughput TCR beta sequencing. The genetic ancestry cluster associated with self-reported Caucasian donors included over 65% of the roughly 380 genotyped donors. The study was designed to test whether signatures of past pathogen exposure could be identified by cataloging public T cell receptors. Roughly five DR-DQ haplotypes were handled as single units for association and clustering because linkage in the cohort was strong. Rather than drawing on any new phenotypic data, the later analysis identified candidate immune exposures from TCR beta sequences and the way those sequences occurred across donors. In a later genetic analysis, genome-wide SNP genotypes for about 65% of the 666 donors were used, and that subset was treated as a discovery cohort. The study used immunosequencing to profile the T cell repertoires of hundreds of subjects and linked those repertoires to cytomegalovirus serostatus. Donor age, sex, ethnicity and CMV serostatus were compiled together with the repertoire data. All discovery cohort repertoires had been generated using a single sequencing platform. The number of donors typed differed by locus, with 629-630 for A, B, C, DRB1 and DQB1, approximately 500 for DQA1, some 570 for DPA1, and about 450 for DPB1. Paper-wide results and their limitations: In vitro tests confirmed that three of the cytomegalovirus-associated TCR beta chains recognize cytomegalovirus antigens. The authors suggested that the approach could potentially be extended to other disease states and immunological phenotypes. A later analysis found that TCR association rates varied across HLA loci, with DRB1 alleles showing the most associated TCRs and HLA-C alleles the fewest. This cohort had only TCR beta chains sequenced, and the lack of alpha or paired-chain data limited which features could be detected. A later analysis reported that several top co-occurrence clusters appeared linked to parvovirus B19, influenza, CMV and Epstein-Barr virus. Across donors, most TCR sequences were observed very rarely, whereas some public TCRs were present in many individuals. An earlier analysis of around 500 of the donors showed that most TCR beta V segments appeared in productive rearrangements either about 87% or about 30% of the time, which broadly matched IMGT annotations. Some 15 rarely observed V segments, including chromosome 9 orphons, were excluded from the earlier analysis of approximately 600 of the donors because counts were too low. Strong co-occurrence of HLA alleles, especially DR and DQ, made assigning TCR associations to individual alleles difficult. Some IMGT-functional V segments, including TRBV6-2 and TRBV6-3, could not be told apart with the 87-base-pair reads, so those segments were excluded. Because some donors lacked HLA typing at each locus, the association tests relied only on the typed subset. Most CMV-associated TCR beta chains appeared to be HLA-restricted in a later analysis, and the HLA associations seemed to be driven largely by CMV exposure. Roughly uniform sequencing depth across donors was assumed in presence/absence analyses, although this assumption may not hold. A later genetic analysis associated a missense DCLRE1C variant with V-gene and J-gene trimming of TCR beta chains, and an independent cohort replicated the association. The only immune exposure information available for the cohort was CMV serostatus. In a later analysis, HLA-associated TCR beta chains were found to be more clonally expanded and to have lower generation probabilities than equally common non-associated chains. In the study, roughly 160 TCR beta chains were listed as associated with cytomegalovirus. Linkage disequilibrium might explain the correlated functional status among segregating V segments, but an unknown experimental factor could not be excluded. A later analysis associated 16,951 TCR beta sequences with specific HLA alleles at a false discovery rate of 0.05. A cluster of highly shared sequence variants was judged likely to be a technical artifact of the sequencing pipeline. A later genetic analysis reported fewer N-insertions in productive TCRs among donors in an Asian-associated ancestry cluster than the roughly 700-donor mean. A further reported finding was that TCR beta sequences accurately predicted the HLA-A and HLA-B alleles for most subjects in the first cohort. Cytomegalovirus status was reported to be diagnosed by the classifier with high specificity and sensitivity in both the original and validation cohorts.

Including the terminal cysteine and phenylalanine, the CDR3 comprises 17 residues. Only the CDR3 portion is preserved as DNA: 51 bases, with reading frame beginning at the first base. CDR1 and CDR2, looked up from the germline V gene (reference sequence), are SEHNR and FQNEAQ. V was cut back by 1 base and J by 2 bases, leaving a gap of 15 bases between them. The cohort consisted of 670 or so healthy bone marrow donors. All cohort members were sampled while nominally healthy, although unrecorded immune exposures were likely present. The donor was CMV seronegative and was included in the group of a few hundred seronegative cohort members. Every donor gave a peripheral blood sample, and the peripheral blood mononuclear cells from that sample were used for TCR beta sequencing. Genomic DNA was extracted from the blood cell samples with the Qiagen DNeasy Blood Extraction Kit. The library was built by means of the immunoSEQ multiplex PCR assay. A mixture of 60 forward primers for TCR Vbeta segments and 13 reverse primers for TCR Jbeta segments was used in the multiplex PCR. A multiplex PCR assay on genomic DNA amplified the CDR3 region of rearranged TCR beta genes. The amplified TCR beta libraries were sequenced on the Illumina HiSeq System as 87-base-pair reads. Under the source paper's analysis protocol: A later analysis counted about 76 million unique TCR beta chains across the 640 or so repertoires, and 10 million to 12 million of these chains were shared by at least two donors. Raw reads were error-corrected and collapsed into unique sequences with a nearest-neighbor algorithm that merged closely related sequences to remove PCR and sequencing errors. V, D and J gene segments were assigned by aligning CDR3 sequences to IMGT reference sequences. For a sequence to be retained, a match of at least six nucleotides to both a V gene segment and a J gene segment was required. Rearrangements were called productive when the CDR3 lacked stop codons and stayed in frame with V and J; all others were non-productive. CDR3 was defined according to IMGT convention as the region running from the second conserved V-encoded cysteine to the conserved J-encoded phenylalanine. In an earlier analysis of roughly 610 of the donors, sequences lacking an unambiguous match to a single V gene segment were excluded. In an earlier analysis of some 590 of the donors, V segments were called functional above 56.7% productive rearrangements and were called segregating when the between-donor standard deviation exceeded 5%. A statistical classification framework was built to diagnose cytomegalovirus status from the catalog of TCR beta chain sequences. In a later analysis, TCR nucleotide sequences were compared against IMGT/GENE-DB human TR gene sequences so that V and J genes could be assigned. Using the TCRdist pipeline, a later analysis assigned CDR3 sequences along with most-parsimonious VDJ recombination scenarios. In a later analysis, every TCR beta chain was defined by the combination of its CDR3 amino acid sequence and its V-gene family, and reads without a unique V-gene family were dropped. A later analysis removed 600 or so highly shared, low-generation-probability nucleotide sequences to deal with suspected cross-contamination and a sequencing artifact. In a later analysis, a clonal expansion index for each public chain was calculated from normalized within-repertoire ranks of inferred template counts. In a later analysis, generation probabilities were computed using a VDJ recombination model fitted to out-of-frame rearrangements, and the results were checked against IGoR. A later analysis scored TCR-TCR, TCR-HLA and TCR-CMV co-occurrence with hypergeometric tests, applying a repertoire-size bias correction to TCR pairs. False discovery rates were estimated in a later analysis by permuting HLA or CMV assignments 20 times. In a later analysis, co-occurring TCRs were grouped using DBSCAN, and TCRdist sequence similarity was added for clustering within HLA-allele-positive subsets. For co-occurrence clustering, repertoires with fewer than 30,000 or more than 120,000 public chains were excluded, along with about five repertoires with anomalous nucleotide sharing. TCRdb carries this immuneACCESS record with in-frame sequences only. Its versions omit some clonotypes, under half of them owing to an unresolved V gene in the studies checked, with the rest unexplained. The V and J calls and clone size come from that table; D and trimming were worked out from the DNA. The sample table contains roughly 230,000 clones; only one count was recorded for just under 80% of them. The ten biggest clones cover approximately 0.47% of the sample.

The rearranged chain carries TRBV7-9 and TRBJ1-5; no D segment can be confidently identified. Sequenced input: PBMCs. This TCR was recovered from a boy under 18 in good health and CMV-seronegative. The DNA is TGTGCCAGCAGCTTAGACCCCGGAGTCATGGGCAATCAGCCCCAGCATTTT. Translated, this is CASSLDPGVMGNQPQHF.